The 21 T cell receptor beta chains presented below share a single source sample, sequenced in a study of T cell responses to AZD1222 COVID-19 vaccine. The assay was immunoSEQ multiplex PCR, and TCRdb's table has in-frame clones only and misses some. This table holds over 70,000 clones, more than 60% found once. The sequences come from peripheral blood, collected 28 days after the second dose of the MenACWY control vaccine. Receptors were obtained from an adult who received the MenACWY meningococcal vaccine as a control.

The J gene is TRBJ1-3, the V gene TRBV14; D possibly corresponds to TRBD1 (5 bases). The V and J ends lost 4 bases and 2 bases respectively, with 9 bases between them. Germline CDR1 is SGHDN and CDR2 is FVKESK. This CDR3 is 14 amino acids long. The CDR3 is CASSPGNPGNTIYF. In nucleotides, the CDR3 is TGTGCCAGCAGCCCAGGGAACCCTGGAAACACCATATATTTT.

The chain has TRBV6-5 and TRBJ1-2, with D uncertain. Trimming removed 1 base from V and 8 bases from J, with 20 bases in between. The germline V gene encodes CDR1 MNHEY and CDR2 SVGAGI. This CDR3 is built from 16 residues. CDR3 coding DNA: TGTGCCAGCAGTTACTTGAACCTACCGGGCCGCAGGGGCTACACCTTC. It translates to CASSYLNLPGRRGYTF.

CDR3 bases: TGTGCCAGCAGCGAGATATTAGGCGGGGAGCTGTTTTTT. It yields the protein CASSEILGGELFF. The chain links TRBV7-9 to TRBJ2-2, with D uncertain. The V gene lost 5 bases and the J gene lost 7 bases, with 11 bases spanning the gap. The CDR3 runs 13 residues. Germline loops: CDR1 SEHNR, CDR2 FQNEAQ (reference sequence).

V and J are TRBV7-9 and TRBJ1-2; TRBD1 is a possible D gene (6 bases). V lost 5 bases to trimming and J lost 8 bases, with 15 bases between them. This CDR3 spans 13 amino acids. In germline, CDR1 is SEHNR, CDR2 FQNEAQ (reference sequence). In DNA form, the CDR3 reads TGTGCCAGCAGCCGAGCAGGGGTTCGGGGCTACACCTTC. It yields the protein CASSRAGVRGYTF.

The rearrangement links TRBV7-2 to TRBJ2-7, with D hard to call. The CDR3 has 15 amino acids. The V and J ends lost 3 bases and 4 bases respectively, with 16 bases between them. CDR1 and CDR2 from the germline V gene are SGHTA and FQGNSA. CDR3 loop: CASSLTTAIGYEQYF. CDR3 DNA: TGTGCCAGCAGCTTGACAACTGCCATCGGGTACGAGCAGTACTTC.

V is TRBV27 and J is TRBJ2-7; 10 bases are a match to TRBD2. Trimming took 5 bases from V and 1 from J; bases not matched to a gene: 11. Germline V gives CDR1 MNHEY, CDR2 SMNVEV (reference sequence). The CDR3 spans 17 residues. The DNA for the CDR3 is TGTGCCAGCAGTGGGGCCTGGCTAGCGGGAGAATCCTACGAGCAGTACTTC. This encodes CASSGAWLAGESYEQYF.

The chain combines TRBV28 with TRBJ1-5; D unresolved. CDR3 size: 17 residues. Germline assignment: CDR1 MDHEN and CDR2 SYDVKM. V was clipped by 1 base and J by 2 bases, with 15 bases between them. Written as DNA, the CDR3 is TGTGCCAGCAGTTTATACCCAGGTAGCTTCGGCAATCAGCCCCAGCATTTT. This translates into CASSLYPGSFGNQPQHF. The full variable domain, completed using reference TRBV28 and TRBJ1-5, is DVKVTQSSRYLVKRTGEKVFLECVQDMDHENMFWYRQDPGLGLRLIYFSYDVKMKEKGDIPEGYSVSREKKERFSLILESASTNQTSMYLCASSLYPGSFGNQPQHFGDGTRLSIL.

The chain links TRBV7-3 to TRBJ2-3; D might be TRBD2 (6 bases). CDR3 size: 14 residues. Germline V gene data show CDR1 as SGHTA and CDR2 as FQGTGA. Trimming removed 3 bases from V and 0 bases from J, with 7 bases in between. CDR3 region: CASSFSGSTDTQYF. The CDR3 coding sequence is TGTGCCAGCAGCTTTAGCGGTAGCACAGATACGCAGTATTTT.

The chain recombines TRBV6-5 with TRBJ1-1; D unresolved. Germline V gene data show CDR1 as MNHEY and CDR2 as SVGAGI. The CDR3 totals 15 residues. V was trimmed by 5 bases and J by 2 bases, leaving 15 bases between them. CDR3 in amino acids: CASSPNAVPNTEAFF. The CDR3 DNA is TGTGCCAGCAGTCCAAATGCGGTACCCAACACTGAAGCTTTCTTT.

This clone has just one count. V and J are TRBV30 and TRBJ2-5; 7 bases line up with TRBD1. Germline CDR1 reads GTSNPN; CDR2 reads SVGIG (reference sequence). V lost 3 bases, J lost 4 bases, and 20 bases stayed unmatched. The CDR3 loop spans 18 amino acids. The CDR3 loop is CAWSQGQVFGSVGETQYF. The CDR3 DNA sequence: TGTGCCTGGAGCCAAGGACAGGTCTTCGGTAGTGTGGGAGAGACCCAGTACTTC.

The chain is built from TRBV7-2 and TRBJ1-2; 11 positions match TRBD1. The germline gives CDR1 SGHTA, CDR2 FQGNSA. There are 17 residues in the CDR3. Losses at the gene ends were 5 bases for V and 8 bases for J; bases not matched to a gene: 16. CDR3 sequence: CASSRVPGQGASGGYTF. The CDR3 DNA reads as TGTGCCAGCAGCAGGGTGCCCGGACAGGGGGCTTCGGGAGGCTACACCTTC.

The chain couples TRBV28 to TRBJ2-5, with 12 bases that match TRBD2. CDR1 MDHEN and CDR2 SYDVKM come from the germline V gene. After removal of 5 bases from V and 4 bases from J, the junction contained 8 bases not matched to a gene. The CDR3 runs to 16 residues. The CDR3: CASSLRMGLAGETQYF. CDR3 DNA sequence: TGTGCCAGCAGTCTAAGGATGGGACTAGCGGGAGAGACCCAGTACTTC.

The CDR3 DNA is TGTGCCAGCAGTTACACAGAGAACACTGAAGCTTTCTTT. Encoded protein: CASSYTENTEAFF. The genes are TRBV6-6 and TRBJ1-1; D gene uncertain. Per the germline V gene, CDR1 is MNHNY and CDR2 is SVGAGI (reference sequence). V was pared by 2 bases and J by 1 base, with 5 bases between. The CDR3 spans 13 residues.

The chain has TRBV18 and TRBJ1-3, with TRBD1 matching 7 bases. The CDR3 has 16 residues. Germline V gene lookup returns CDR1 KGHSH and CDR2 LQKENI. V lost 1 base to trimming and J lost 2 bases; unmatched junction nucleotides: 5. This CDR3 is CASSPRTGGAGNTIYF. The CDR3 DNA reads TGTGCCAGCTCACCACGGACAGGAGGTGCTGGAAACACCATATATTTT.

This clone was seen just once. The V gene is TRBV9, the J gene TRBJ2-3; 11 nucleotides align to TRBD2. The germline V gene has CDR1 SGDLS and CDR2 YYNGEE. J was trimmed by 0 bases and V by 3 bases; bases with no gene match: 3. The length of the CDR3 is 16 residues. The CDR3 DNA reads TGTGCCAGCAGCGCGGGACTAGCGGCTAGCACAGATACGCAGTATTTT. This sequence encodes CASSAGLAASTDTQYF.

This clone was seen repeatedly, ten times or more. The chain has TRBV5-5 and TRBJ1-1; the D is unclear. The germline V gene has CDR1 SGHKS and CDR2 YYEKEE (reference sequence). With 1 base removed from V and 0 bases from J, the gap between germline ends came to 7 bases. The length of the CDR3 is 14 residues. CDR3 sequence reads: CASSLQRMNTEAFF. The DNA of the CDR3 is TGTGCCAGCAGCTTGCAGCGAATGAACACTGAAGCTTTCTTT. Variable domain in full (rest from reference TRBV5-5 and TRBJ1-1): DAGVTQSPTHLIKTRGQQVTLRCSPISGHKSVSWYQQVLGQGPQFIFQYYEKEERGRGNFPDRFSARQFPNYSSELNVNALLLGDSALYLCASSLQRMNTEAFFGQGTRLTVV.

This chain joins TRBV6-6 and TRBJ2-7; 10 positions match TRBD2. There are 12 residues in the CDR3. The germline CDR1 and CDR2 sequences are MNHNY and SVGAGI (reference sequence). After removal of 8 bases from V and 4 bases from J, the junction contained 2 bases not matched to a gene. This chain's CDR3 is CASGTSEYEQYF. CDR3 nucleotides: TGTGCCAGCGGGACTAGCGAGTACGAGCAGTACTTC.

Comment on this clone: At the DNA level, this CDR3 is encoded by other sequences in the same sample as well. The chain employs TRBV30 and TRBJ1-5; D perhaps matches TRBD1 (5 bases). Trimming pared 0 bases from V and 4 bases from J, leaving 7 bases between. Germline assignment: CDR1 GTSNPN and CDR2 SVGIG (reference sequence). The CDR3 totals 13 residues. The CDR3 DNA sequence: TGTGCCTGGAGTGTAGACAGTAATCAGCCCCAGCATTTT. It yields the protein CAWSVDSNQPQHF.

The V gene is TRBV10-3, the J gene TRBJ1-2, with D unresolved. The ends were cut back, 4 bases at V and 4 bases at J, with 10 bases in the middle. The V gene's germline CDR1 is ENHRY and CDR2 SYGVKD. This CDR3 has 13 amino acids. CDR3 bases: TGTGCCATCAGTGTAGAAAGTCTCTATGGCTACACCTTC. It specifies CAISVESLYGYTF.

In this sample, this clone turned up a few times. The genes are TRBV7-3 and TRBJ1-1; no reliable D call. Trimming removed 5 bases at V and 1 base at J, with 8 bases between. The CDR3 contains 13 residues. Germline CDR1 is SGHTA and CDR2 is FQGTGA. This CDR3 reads CASSPDGNTEAFF. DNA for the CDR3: TGTGCCAGCAGCCCCGACGGGAACACTGAAGCTTTCTTT.

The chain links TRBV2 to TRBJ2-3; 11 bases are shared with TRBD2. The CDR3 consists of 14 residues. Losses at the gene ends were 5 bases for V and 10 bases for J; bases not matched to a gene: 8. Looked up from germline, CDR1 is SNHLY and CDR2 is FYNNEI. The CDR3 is CASSRITSGRAQYF. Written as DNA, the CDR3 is TGTGCCAGCAGTAGAATTACTAGCGGGAGAGCGCAGTATTTT.